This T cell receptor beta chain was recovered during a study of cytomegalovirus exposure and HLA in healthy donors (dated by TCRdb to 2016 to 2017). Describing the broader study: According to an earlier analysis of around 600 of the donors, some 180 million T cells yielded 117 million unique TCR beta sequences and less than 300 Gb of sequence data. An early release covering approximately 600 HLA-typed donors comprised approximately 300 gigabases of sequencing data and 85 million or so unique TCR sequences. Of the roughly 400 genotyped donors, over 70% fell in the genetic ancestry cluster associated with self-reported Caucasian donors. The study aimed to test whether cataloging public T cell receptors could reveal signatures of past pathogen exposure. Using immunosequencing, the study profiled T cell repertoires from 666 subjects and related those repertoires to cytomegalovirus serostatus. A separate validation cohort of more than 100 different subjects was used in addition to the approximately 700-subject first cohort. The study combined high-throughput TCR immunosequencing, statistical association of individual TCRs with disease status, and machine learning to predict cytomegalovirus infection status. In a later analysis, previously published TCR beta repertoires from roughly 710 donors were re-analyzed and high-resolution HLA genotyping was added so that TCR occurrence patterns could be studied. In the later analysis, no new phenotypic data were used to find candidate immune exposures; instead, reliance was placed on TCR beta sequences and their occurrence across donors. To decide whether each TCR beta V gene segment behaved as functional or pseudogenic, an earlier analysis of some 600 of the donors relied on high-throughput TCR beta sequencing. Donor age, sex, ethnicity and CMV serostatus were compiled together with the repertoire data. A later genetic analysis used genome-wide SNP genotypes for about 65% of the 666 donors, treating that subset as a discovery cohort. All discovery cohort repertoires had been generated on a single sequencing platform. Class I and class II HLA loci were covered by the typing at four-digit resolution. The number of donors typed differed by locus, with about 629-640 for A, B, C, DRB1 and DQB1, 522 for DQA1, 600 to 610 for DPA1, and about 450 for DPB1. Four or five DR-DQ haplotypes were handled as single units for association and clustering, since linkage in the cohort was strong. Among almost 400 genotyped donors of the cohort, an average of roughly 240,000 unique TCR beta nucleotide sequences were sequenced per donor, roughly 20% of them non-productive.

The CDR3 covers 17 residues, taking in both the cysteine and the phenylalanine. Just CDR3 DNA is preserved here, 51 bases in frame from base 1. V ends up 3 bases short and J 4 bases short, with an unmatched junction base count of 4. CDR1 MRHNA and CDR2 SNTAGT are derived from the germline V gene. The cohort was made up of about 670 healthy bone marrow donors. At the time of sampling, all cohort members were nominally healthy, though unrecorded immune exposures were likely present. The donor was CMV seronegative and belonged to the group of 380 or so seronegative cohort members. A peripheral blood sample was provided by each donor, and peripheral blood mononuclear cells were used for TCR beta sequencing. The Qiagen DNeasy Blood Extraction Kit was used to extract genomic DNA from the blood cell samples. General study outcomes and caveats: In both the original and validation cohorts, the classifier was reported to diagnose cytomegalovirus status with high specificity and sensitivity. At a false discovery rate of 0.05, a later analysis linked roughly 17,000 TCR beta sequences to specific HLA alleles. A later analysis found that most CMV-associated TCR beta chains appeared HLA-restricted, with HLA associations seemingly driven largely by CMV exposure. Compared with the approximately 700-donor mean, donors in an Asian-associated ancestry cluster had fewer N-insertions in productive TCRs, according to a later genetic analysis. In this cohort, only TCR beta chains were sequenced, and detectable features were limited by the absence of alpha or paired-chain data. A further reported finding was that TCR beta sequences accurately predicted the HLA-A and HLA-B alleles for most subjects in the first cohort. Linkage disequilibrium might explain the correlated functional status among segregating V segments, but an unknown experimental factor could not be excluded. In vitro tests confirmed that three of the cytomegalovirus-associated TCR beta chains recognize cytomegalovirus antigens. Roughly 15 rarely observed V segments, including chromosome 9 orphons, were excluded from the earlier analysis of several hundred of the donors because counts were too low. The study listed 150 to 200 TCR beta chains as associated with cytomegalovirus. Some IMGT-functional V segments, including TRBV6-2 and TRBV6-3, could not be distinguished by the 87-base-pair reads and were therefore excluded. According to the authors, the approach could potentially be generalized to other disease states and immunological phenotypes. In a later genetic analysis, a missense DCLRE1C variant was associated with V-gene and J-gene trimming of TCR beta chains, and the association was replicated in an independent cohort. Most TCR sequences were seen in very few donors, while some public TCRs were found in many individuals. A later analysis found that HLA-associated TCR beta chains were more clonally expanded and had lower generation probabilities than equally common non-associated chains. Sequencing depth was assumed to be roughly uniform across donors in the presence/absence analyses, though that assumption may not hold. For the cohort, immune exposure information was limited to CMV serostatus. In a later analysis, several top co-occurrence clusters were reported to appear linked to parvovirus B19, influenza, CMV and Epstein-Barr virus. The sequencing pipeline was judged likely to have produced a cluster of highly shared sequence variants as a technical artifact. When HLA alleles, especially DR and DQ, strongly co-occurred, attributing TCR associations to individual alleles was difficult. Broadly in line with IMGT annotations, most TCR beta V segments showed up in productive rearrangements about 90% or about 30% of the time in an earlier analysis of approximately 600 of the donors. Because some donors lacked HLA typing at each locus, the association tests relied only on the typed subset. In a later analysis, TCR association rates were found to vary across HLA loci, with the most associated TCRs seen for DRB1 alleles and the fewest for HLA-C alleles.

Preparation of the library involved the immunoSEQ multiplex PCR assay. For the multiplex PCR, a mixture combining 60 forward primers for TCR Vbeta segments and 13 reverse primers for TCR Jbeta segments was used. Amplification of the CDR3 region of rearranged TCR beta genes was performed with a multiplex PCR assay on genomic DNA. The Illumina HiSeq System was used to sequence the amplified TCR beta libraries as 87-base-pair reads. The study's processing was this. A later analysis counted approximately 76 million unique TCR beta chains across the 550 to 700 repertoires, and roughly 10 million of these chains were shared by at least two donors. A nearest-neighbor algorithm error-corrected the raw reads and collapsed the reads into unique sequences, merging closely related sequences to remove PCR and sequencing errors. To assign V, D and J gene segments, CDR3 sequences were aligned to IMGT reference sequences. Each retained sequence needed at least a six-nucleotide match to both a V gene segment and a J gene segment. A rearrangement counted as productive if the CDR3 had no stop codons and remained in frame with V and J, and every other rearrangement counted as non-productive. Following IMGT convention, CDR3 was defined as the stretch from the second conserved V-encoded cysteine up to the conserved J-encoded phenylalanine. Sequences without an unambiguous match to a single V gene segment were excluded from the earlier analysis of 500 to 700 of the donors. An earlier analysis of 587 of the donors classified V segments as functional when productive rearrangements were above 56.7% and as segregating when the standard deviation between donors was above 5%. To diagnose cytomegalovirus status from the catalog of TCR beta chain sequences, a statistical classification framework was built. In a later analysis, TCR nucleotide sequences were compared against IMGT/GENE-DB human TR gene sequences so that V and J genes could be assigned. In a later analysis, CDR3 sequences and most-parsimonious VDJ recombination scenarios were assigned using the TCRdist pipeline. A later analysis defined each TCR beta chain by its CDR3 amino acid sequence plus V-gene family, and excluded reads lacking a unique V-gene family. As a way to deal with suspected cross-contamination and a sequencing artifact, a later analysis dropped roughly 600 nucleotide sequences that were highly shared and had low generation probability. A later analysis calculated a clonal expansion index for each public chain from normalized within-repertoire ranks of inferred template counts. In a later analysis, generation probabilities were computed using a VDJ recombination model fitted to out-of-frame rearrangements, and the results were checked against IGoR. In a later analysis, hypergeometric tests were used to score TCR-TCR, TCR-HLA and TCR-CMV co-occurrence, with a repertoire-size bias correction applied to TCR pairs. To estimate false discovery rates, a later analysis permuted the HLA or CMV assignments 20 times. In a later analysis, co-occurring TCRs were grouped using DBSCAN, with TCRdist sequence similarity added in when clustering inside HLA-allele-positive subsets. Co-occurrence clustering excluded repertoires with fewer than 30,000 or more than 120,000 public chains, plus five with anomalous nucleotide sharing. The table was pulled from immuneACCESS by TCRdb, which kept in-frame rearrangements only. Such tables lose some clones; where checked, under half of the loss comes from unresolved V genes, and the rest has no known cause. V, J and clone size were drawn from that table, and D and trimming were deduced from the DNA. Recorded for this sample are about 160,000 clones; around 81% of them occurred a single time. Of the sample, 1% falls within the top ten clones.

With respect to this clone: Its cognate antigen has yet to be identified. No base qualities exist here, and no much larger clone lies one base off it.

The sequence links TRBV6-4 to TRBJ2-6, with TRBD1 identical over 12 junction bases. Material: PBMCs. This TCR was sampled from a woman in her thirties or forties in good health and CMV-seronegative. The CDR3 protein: CASSEGQGALGANVLTF. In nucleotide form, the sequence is TGTGCCAGCAGTGAGGGACAGGGGGCGCTCGGGGCCAACGTCCTGACTTTC.